This entry lists 31 T cell receptor beta chains sequenced from one sample in a study of PD-1 blockade in classical Hodgkin lymphoma (TCRdb year 2020). Libraries were prepared through the immunoSEQ multiplex PCR assay. This immuneACCESS table, as held by TCRdb, lists in-frame sequences with V and J called but not all clones. Of the missing ones, under half trace to an unresolved V gene in checked studies; the others have no known cause. Within this sample are approximately 84,000 clones, with around 90% of them counted one time only. The ten most abundant clones make up approximately 22% of the sample. This specimen's time point label, per the study, means: cycle 1 day 1 (C1D1), immediately before nivolumab initiation. All trial patients had relapsed after autologous stem cell transplantation, with cohorts A, B and C differing in prior brentuximab vedotin exposure. This sample comprised peripheral blood mononuclear cells (PBMCs), obtained at baseline. All receptors come from a human donor with classical Hodgkin lymphoma.

V gene TRBV11-3 combines with J gene TRBJ2-1; 7 positions agree with TRBD1. CDR3 length: 16 amino acids. The germline CDR1 and CDR2 sequences are SGHNT and YENEEA. The V segment lost 1 base and the J segment 6 bases; nucleotides outside the gene matches: 9. The CDR3 region has the DNA TGTGCCAGCAGCTTAGGGAAGAGGGGGCAAAGCAATGAGCAGTTCTTC. Encoded protein: CASSLGKRGQSNEQFF.

V gene TRBV6-6 combines with J gene TRBJ2-7; D may be TRBD2 (6 bases). V shed 5 bases and J shed 4 bases, with 18 bases lying between them. The CDR3 has 15 amino acids. The V gene's germline CDR1 is MNHNY and CDR2 SVGAGI (reference sequence). CDR3 DNA sequence: TGTGCCAGCAGTCCGGCCGGGAGATGGGATTACGAGCAGTACTTC. Its translation is CASSPAGRWDYEQYF.

The chain joins TRBV6-4 to TRBJ2-6; 9 bases fit TRBD1. Trimming took 9 bases from V and 3 from J; bases not matched to a gene: 6. Germline CDR1 and CDR2: MRHNA and SNTAGT. The CDR3 sequence is 15 residues long. CDR3 bases: TGTGCCAGTAAACAGGGGGCTGGTGGGGCCAACGTCCTGACTTTC. Translation gives CASKQGAGGANVLTF.

The chain is built from TRBV11-3 and TRBJ2-2, with D tentatively TRBD1 (5 bases). The CDR3 totals 13 residues. Germline lookup yields CDR1 SGHNT and CDR2 YENEEA. V was shortened by 3 bases and J by 6 bases, with 8 bases between the two germline ends. DNA of the CDR3: TGTGCCAGCAGCTTTAGGGGCCCCGGGGAGCTGTTTTTT. This sequence encodes CASSFRGPGELFF.

The V and J genes are TRBV4-1 and TRBJ1-4; 9 bases match TRBD1. This CDR3 is built from 17 residues. CDR1 and CDR2 (germline): MGHRA, YSYEKL. Trimming removed 4 bases from V and 6 bases from J; junction bases left unmatched: 12. DNA for the CDR3: TGCGCCAGCAGCCCTGGACAGGGGAAAAAAGGATATGAAAAACTGTTTTTT. It specifies CASSPGQGKKGYEKLFF.

The CDR3 DNA is TGTGCCAGCAGGGACAGGGGCGAGGATGAAAAACTGTTTTTT. Amino acids: CASRDRGEDEKLFF. This chain joins TRBV7-9 and TRBJ1-4; 9 bases are shared with TRBD1. Trimming at V came to 6 bases and at J to 6 bases, leaving 5 bases not matched to a gene. The CDR3 runs to 14 residues. CDR1 is SEHNR and CDR2 is FQNEAQ in the germline V gene (reference sequence). The whole variable domain, remainder taken from reference TRBV7-9 and TRBJ1-4, is DTGVSQNPRHKITKRGQNVTFRCDPISEHNRLYWYRQTLGQGPEFLTYFQNEAQLEKSRLLSDRFSAERPKGSFSTLEIQRTEQGDSAMYLCASRDRGEDEKLFFGSGTQLSVL.

The chain employs TRBV5-6 and TRBJ2-7; weak D call: TRBD2 (5 bases). The V gene lost 2 bases and the J gene lost 5 bases, with 11 bases spanning the gap. CDR1 is SGHDT and CDR2 is YYEEEE in the germline V gene. The CDR3 totals 13 residues. The CDR3 reads CASSLGFGDEQYF. The CDR3 DNA reads TGTGCCAGCAGCTTAGGGTTCGGGGACGAGCAGTACTTC. The variable domain in full, with the rest retrieved from reference TRBV5-6 and TRBJ2-7, is DAGVTQSPTHLIKTRGQQVTLRCSPKSGHDTVSWYQQALGQGPQFIFQYYEEEERQRGNFPDRFSGHQFPNYSSELNVNALLLGDSALYLCASSLGFGDEQYFGPGTRLTVT.

The chain uses TRBV2 and TRBJ2-7; no clear D. Per the germline V gene, CDR1 is SNHLY and CDR2 is FYNNEI. CDR3 length: 13 amino acids. The germline V and J ends were trimmed by 2 bases and 3 bases, with 8 bases remaining between them. CDR3 sequence (DNA): TGTGCCAGCAGTGAAAGGCTCCTCTACGAGCAGTACTTC. It yields the protein CASSERLLYEQYF.

This clone turned up a few times. This rearrangement joins TRBV2 to TRBJ2-7, with a weak D call TRBD2 (5 bases). V gave up 6 bases and J gave up 3 bases, with 9 bases separating them. Per germline, CDR1 SNHLY and CDR2 FYNNEI. This CDR3 comprises 12 residues. The CDR3, as DNA: TGTGCCAGCAGCCTAGCCAACTACGAGCAGTACTTC. Its protein product is CASSLANYEQYF.

The chain's CDR3 is CASSQGPVNEQFF. Here the CDR3 DNA reads TGCGCCAGCAGCCAAGGACCGGTCAATGAGCAGTTCTTC. The V call is TRBV4-3, the J call TRBJ2-1; D unclear. Germline V gene sequence: CDR1 LGHNA, CDR2 YSLEER. The V end lost 1 base, the J end lost 6 bases, and 7 bases lay between the germline ends. CDR3 length: 13 residues.

The V call is TRBV7-8, the J call TRBJ2-1, with 13 bases that match TRBD2. The CDR3 covers 19 residues. The ends lost 5 bases at V and 7 bases at J; junction bases unmatched: 17. From germline, CDR1 is SGHVS and CDR2 FQNEAQ. The CDR3 here is CASSRRRALTSGRLNEQFF. The CDR3 DNA reads as TGTGCCAGCAGCCGGCGTAGGGCCTTGACTAGCGGGAGGTTGAATGAGCAGTTCTTC.

The chain carries TRBV30 and TRBJ1-1; 10 bases are shared with TRBD1. V lost 5 bases, J lost 4 bases, and 7 bases stayed unmatched. The CDR3 totals 14 residues. Germline assignment: CDR1 GTSNPN and CDR2 SVGIG (reference sequence). The CDR3 reads CAWRPGQGITEAFF. The CDR3 DNA is TGTGCCTGGCGCCCGGGACAGGGGATCACTGAAGCTTTCTTT.

The V and J genes are TRBV28 and TRBJ1-1, with D unresolved. CDR3 size: 16 residues. Trimming took off 6 bases at V and 0 bases at J, with 17 bases between the two ends. Per the germline V gene, CDR1 is MDHEN and CDR2 is SYDVKM. The CDR3: CASSLPLVGMNTEAFF. The CDR3, as DNA: TGTGCCAGCAGCCTACCACTCGTCGGGATGAACACTGAAGCTTTCTTT. The variable domain in full, completed from reference TRBV28 and TRBJ1-1, reads DVKVTQSSRYLVKRTGEKVFLECVQDMDHENMFWYRQDPGLGLRLIYFSYDVKMKEKGDIPEGYSVSREKKERFSLILESASTNQTSMYLCASSLPLVGMNTEAFFGQGTRLTVV.

In this sample, this clone turned up a few times. This chain uses TRBV5-1 with TRBJ1-2, with 8 bases fitting TRBD1. The length of the CDR3 is 14 residues. Germline V gene lookup returns CDR1 SGHRS and CDR2 YFSETQ. V shed 0 bases and J 8 bases; nucleotides not matched to a gene: 6. DNA for the CDR3: TGCGCCAGCAGCTTGGGGACAGGGCTGGGCGGCTACACCTTC. Protein product: CASSLGTGLGGYTF.

The chain couples TRBV25-1 to TRBJ2-7; 8 bases are shared with TRBD1. This CDR3 comprises 15 residues. Germline V gene sequence: CDR1 MGHDK, CDR2 SYGVNS. V shed 4 bases, J shed 8 bases, and the junction held 13 bases outside the gene matches. The DNA for the CDR3 is TGTGCCAGCAGTGGATTACCTCCGGGACAGGCGCAGCAGTACTTC. Translated: CASSGLPPGQAQQYF.

The V gene is TRBV7-9, the J gene TRBJ1-1, with a possible D match to TRBD1 (5 bases). Germline-derived CDR1 and CDR2 are SEHNR and FQNEAQ (reference sequence). The ends were cut back, 4 bases at V and 10 bases at J, with 19 bases in the middle. The CDR3 sequence is 14 residues long. In DNA, the CDR3 is TGTGCCAGCAGCTCGAAGGGTCTGGGGGTGATAGCTTTCTTT. Its protein is CASSSKGLGVIAFF.

Of note for this clone: Here the CDR3 omits its conserved ending phenylalanine or tryptophan, so a read error is the likely source. The chain combines TRBV5-4 with TRBJ1-2; D remains unclear. Trimming stripped 1 base from V and 4 bases from J, with 14 bases between. From germline, CDR1 is SGHNT and CDR2 YYREEE (reference sequence). The CDR3 has 15 amino acids. DNA for the CDR3: TGTGCCAGCAGCTTGATTGGGCAGCGGGGCTATGGCTACACCCTC. This translates into CASSLIGQRGYGYTL.

The chain uses TRBV21-1 and TRBJ2-1; the D call TRBD2 from the table was never checked on the DNA. TRBV21-1 has pseudogene status. This CDR3 spans 19 amino acids. The CDR3 DNA reads TGTGCCAGCAGCAAAGAGGGTTTTGGGCGGGAGAGCTCCTACAATGAGCAGTTCTTC. This encodes CASSKEGFGRESSYNEQFF.

The gene calls are TRBV6-5 and TRBJ2-5; TRBD2 is a possible D gene (6 bases). This CDR3 has 14 residues. Deletions cut 2 bases from V and 5 bases from J, with 12 bases between. Germline V gives CDR1 MNHEY, CDR2 SVGAGI. Written as DNA, the CDR3 is TGTGCCAGCAGTTACGTGGGGGGAGAGGAGACCCAGTACTTC. Residues: CASSYVGGEETQYF.

V usage is TRBV19 and J usage is TRBJ1-1; a possible D gene is TRBD1 (5 bases). CDR1 and CDR2 from the germline V gene are LNHDA and SQIVND (reference sequence). V was clipped by 5 bases and J by 2 bases, with 12 bases between them. The CDR3 covers 14 residues. In DNA form, the CDR3 reads TGTGCCAGTAGTCAACCGGGGCCCAACACTGAAGCTTTCTTT. Amino acids: CASSQPGPNTEAFF.

CDR3 in DNA: TGTGCCAGCAGGATCGCGTCGGGCTACGAGCAGTACTTC. It encodes CASRIASGYEQYF. This chain joins TRBV6-6 and TRBJ2-7; D remains ambiguous. The length of the CDR3 is 13 residues. The germline gives CDR1 MNHNY, CDR2 SVGAGI (reference sequence). Trimming shortened V by 6 bases and J by 3 bases, and 12 bases separated the two germline ends.

The chain is built from TRBV7-9 and TRBJ1-4; possible D gene TRBD1, 6 bases. Trimming removed 2 bases at V and 4 bases at J, with 8 bases between. This CDR3 region has 14 residues. Per germline, CDR1 SEHNR and CDR2 FQNEAQ (reference sequence). CDR3 coding DNA: TGTGCCAGCAGCTTAACAGGGAGTAATGAAAAACTGTTTTTT. It translates to CASSLTGSNEKLFF.

The chain couples TRBV5-8 to TRBJ2-7; perhaps TRBD2 as D (5 bases). Germline CDR1 and CDR2: SGHTS and YDEGEE. The CDR3 is 13 residues long. Trimming removed 1 base from V and 5 bases from J, with 10 bases in between. CDR3 sequence (DNA): TGTGCCAGCAGCTTGTTCGAGGGCGACGAGCAGTACTTC. Protein product: CASSLFEGDEQYF. The full variable domain, its missing parts supplied by reference TRBV5-8 and TRBJ2-7, is EAGVTQSPTHLIKTRGQQATLRCSPISGHTSVYWYQQALGLGLQFLLWYDEGEERNRGNFPPRFSGRQFPNYSSELNVNALELEDSALYLCASSLFEGDEQYFGPGTRLTVT.

The V and J genes are TRBV6-5 and TRBJ1-5; D remains unclear. From germline, CDR1 is MNHEY and CDR2 SVGAGI. Trimming removed 3 bases from V and 7 bases from J, with 10 bases in between. This CDR3 region has 13 residues. The CDR3 protein is CASSYGLKQPQHF. The CDR3 region has the DNA TGTGCCAGCAGTTATGGCCTTAAGCAGCCCCAGCATTTT.

The V call is TRBV27, the J call TRBJ1-1; D is unclear. The ends were cut back, 8 bases at V and 1 base at J, with 8 bases in the middle. Germline CDR1 is MNHEY and CDR2 is SMNVEV (reference sequence). The length of the CDR3 is 12 residues. The chain's CDR3 is CASGNGNTEAFF. The CDR3 bases are TGTGCCAGCGGTAACGGGAACACTGAAGCTTTCTTT.

The chain joins TRBV7-2 to TRBJ1-2; a weak D match, TRBD1 (6 bases). Between the trimmed V and J ends, which lost 2 bases and 0 bases, there was a span of 10 bases. CDR1 and CDR2 (germline): SGHTA, FQGNSA. CDR3 length: 15 amino acids. The CDR3 loop is CASSLYRAPNYGYTF. CDR3 DNA sequence: TGTGCCAGCAGCTTATACAGGGCGCCTAACTATGGCTACACCTTC. Complete variable domain (other parts from reference TRBV7-2 and TRBJ1-2): GAGVSQSPSNKVTEKGKDVELRCDPISGHTALYWYRQSLGQGLEFLIYFQGNSAPDKSGLPSDRFSAERTGGSVSTLTIQRTQQEDSAVYLCASSLYRAPNYGYTFGSGTRLTVV.

The rearrangement links TRBV7-2 to TRBJ2-5; possible D gene TRBD1, 6 bases. The CDR3 is 12 amino acids. The germline V and J ends were trimmed by 3 bases and 5 bases, with 7 bases remaining between them. From germline, CDR1 is SGHTA and CDR2 FQGNSA. The CDR3 protein is CASSFRGETQYF. The CDR3 DNA is TGTGCCAGCAGCTTCAGGGGTGAGACCCAGTACTTC.

The chain combines TRBV7-2 with TRBJ2-1, with D unclear. This CDR3 region has 15 residues. V lost 6 bases to trimming and J lost 2 bases, with 14 bases between them. The germline V gene encodes CDR1 SGHTA and CDR2 FQGNSA. The CDR3 is CASRDSGVPYNEQFF. CDR3 DNA sequence: TGTGCCAGCAGGGATTCCGGAGTCCCCTACAATGAGCAGTTCTTC.

The chain uses TRBV9 and TRBJ2-1, with a weak D call TRBD2 (6 bases). Per germline, CDR1 SGDLS and CDR2 YYNGEE. This CDR3 spans 14 amino acids. V shed 7 bases and J shed 5 bases, with 16 bases lying between them. The CDR3 protein is CASATGTSNNEQFF. For the CDR3, the DNA is TGTGCCAGCGCGACCGGGACTTCCAACAATGAGCAGTTCTTC.

The CDR3 DNA sequence: TGCGCCAGCAGCTTGGTTGGGACCGGGGAGGATGGATTCTTC. Translation gives CASSLVGTGEDGFF. V is TRBV5-1 and J is TRBJ2-1, with a tentative D call TRBD2 (6 bases). Trimming took 0 bases from V and 16 from J, leaving 20 bases between them. The CDR3 contains 14 residues. Germline values: CDR1 SGHRS, CDR2 YFSETQ.

The genes are TRBV9 and TRBJ2-3, with 7 bases matching TRBD1. J lost 3 bases, V lost 0 bases, and 10 bases had no gene match. Germline CDR1 and CDR2: SGDLS and YYNGEE. The CDR3 sequence is 17 residues long. In DNA form, the CDR3 reads TGTGCCAGCAGCGTAGCTACTTTGGCAGGGGGTACAGATACGCAGTATTTT. It is translated as CASSVATLAGGTDTQYF. The whole variable domain, remainder taken from reference TRBV9 and TRBJ2-3, is DSGVTQTPKHLITATGQRVTLRCSPRSGDLSVYWYQQSLDQGLQFLIQYYNGEERAKGNILERFSAQQFPDLHSELNLSSLELGDSALYFCASSVATLAGGTDTQYFGPGTRLTVL.